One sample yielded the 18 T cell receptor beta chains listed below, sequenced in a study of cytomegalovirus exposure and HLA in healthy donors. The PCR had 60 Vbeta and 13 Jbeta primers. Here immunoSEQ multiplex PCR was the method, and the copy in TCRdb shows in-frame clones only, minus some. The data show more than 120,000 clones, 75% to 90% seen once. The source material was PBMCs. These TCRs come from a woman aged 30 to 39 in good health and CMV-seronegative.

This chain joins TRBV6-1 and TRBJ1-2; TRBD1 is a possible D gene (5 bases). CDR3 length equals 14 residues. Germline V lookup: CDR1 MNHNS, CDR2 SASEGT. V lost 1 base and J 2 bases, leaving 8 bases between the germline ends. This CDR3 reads CASSEVGVNYGYTF. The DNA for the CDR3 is TGTGCCAGCAGTGAAGTAGGGGTAAACTATGGCTACACCTTC.

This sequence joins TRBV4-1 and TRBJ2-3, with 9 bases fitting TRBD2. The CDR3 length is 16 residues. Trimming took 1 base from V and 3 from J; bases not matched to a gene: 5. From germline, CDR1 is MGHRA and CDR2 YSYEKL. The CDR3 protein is CASSQGPSGGTDTQYF. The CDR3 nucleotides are TGCGCCAGCAGCCAAGGCCCCAGCGGGGGGACAGATACGCAGTATTTT.

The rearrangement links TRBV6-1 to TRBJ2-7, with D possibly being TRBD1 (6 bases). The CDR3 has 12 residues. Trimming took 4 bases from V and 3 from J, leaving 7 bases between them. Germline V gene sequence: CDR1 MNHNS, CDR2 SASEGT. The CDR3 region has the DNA TGTGCCAGCAGTGGGACAGACTACGAGCAGTACTTC. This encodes CASSGTDYEQYF.

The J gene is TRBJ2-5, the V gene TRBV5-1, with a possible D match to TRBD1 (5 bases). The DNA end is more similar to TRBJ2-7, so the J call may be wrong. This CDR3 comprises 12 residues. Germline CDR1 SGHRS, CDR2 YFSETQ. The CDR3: CASSLTGYEQYF. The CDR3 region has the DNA TGCGCCAGCAGCTTGACAGGCTACGAGCAGTACTTC.

CDR3 DNA sequence: TGTGCCGCCCGGACAGGGCCTGAGACTGAAGCTTTCTTT. This codes for CAARTGPETEAFF. The rearrangement uses TRBV10-3 and TRBJ1-1; TRBD1 matches 8 bases. The CDR3 has 13 amino acids. Per germline, CDR1 ENHRY and CDR2 SYGVKD. The V segment lost 11 bases and the J segment 5 bases; nucleotides outside the gene matches: 10.

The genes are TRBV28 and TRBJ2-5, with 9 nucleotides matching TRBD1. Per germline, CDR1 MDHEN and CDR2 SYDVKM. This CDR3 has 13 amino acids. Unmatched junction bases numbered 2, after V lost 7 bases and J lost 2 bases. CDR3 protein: CASTGQGQETQYF. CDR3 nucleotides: TGTGCCAGCACCGGACAGGGGCAAGAGACCCAGTACTTC. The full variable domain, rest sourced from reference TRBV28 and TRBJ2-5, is DVKVTQSSRYLVKRTGEKVFLECVQDMDHENMFWYRQDPGLGLRLIYFSYDVKMKEKGDIPEGYSVSREKKERFSLILESASTNQTSMYLCASTGQGQETQYFGPGTRLLVL.

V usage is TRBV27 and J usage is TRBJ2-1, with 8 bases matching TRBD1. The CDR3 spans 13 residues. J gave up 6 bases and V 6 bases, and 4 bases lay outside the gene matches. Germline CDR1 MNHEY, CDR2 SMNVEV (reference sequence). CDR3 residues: CASSLTGVNEQFF. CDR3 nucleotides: TGTGCCAGCAGCCTGACAGGGGTCAATGAGCAGTTCTTC.

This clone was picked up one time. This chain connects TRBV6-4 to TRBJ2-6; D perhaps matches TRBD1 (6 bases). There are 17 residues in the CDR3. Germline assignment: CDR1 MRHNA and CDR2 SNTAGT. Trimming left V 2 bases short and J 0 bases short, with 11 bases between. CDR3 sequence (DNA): TGTGCCAGCAGTGACGAGGACAGCAGCTCTGGGGCCAACGTCCTGACTTTC. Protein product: CASSDEDSSSGANVLTF.

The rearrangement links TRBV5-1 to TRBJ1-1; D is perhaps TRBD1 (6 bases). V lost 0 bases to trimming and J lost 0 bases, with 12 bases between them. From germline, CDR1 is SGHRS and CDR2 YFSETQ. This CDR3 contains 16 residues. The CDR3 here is CASSLGGGRMNTEAFF. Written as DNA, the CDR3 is TGCGCCAGCAGCTTGGGCGGGGGGCGGATGAACACTGAAGCTTTCTTT.

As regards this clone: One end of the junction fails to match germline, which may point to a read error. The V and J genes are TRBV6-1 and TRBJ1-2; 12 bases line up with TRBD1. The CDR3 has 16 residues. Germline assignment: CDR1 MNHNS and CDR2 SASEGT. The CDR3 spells CASREAGTGGNYGYTF. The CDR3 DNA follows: TGTGCCAGCAGGGAAGCTGGGACAGGGGGCAACTATGGCTACACCTTC.

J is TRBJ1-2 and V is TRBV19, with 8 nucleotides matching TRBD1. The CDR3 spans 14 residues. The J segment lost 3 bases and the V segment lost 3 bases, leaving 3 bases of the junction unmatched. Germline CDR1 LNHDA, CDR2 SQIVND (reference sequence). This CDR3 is CASSIQGADYGYTF. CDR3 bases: TGTGCCAGTAGTATTCAGGGGGCGGACTATGGCTACACCTTC.

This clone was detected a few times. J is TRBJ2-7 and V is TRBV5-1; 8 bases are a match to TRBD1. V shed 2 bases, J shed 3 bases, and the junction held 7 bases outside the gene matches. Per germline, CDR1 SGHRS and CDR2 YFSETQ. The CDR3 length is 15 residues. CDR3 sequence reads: CASSFGGTGFYEQYF. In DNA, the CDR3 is TGCGCCAGCAGCTTTGGTGGGACAGGCTTCTACGAGCAGTACTTC.

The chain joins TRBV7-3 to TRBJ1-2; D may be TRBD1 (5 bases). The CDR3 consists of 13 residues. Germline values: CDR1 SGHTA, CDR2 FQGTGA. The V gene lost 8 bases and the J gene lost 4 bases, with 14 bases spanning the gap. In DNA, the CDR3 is TGTGCCAGCGGGGAGGGGATCGGCTATGGCTACACCTTC. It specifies CASGEGIGYGYTF. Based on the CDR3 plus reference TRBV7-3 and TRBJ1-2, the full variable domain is GAGVSQTPSNKVTEKGKYVELRCDPISGHTALYWYRQSLGQGPEFLIYFQGTGAADDSGLPNDRFFAVRPEGSVSTLKIQRTERGDSAVYLCASGEGIGYGYTFGSGTRLTVV.

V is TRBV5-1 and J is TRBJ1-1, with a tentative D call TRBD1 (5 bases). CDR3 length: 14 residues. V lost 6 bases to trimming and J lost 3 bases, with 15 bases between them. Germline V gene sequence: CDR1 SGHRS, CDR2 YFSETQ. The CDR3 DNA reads TGCGCCAGCACCGGTGGGGGGTTCGACACTGAAGCTTTCTTT. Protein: CASTGGGFDTEAFF.

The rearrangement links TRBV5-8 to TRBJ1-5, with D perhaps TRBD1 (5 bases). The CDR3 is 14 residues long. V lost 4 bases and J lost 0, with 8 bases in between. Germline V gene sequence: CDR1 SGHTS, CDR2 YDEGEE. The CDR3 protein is CASSQDSSNQPQHF. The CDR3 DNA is TGTGCCAGCAGCCAAGACAGTAGCAATCAGCCCCAGCATTTT.

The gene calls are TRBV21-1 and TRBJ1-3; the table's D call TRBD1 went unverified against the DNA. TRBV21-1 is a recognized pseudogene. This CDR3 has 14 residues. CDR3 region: CASTTMTGRNTIYF. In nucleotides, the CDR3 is TGTGCCAGCACCACGATGACAGGGAGAAACACCATATATTTT.

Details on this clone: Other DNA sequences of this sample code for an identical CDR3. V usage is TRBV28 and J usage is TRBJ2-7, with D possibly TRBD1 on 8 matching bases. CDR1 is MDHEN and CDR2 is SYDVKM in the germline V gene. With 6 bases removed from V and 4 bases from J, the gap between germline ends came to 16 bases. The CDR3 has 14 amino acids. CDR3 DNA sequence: TGTGCCAGCAGCTACAGGGGGGGATTATACGAGCAGTACTTC. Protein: CASSYRGGLYEQYF.

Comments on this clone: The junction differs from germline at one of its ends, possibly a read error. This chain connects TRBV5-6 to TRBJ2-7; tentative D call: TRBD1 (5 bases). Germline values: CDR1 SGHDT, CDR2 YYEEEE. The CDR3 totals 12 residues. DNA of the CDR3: TGTGCCAGCGGCTTACAGGCCTACGAGCAGTACTTC. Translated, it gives CASGLQAYEQYF.